This section outlines one T cell receptor (beta chain) sequence together with its context. Its antigen remains unidentified. This sample was taken from a study of beta chain features in type 1 diabetes. As for the study in general: Across every sample, roughly 100 million sorted cells were examined in total.

Findings and caveats of the study: Type 1 diabetes patients showed fewer insertions and more deletions at VDJ junctions.

Every bit of the isolated RNA underwent reverse transcription, so sequencing read expressed TCRB transcripts. Generated by immunoSEQ multiplex PCR, the TCRdb table keeps only in-frame clones and is missing some. The sample yields approximately 150,000 clones, less than 11% seen once. Germline V gene data show CDR1 as SGHRS and CDR2 as YFSETQ. V gave up 0 bases and J gave up 4 bases, with 9 bases separating them. This CDR3 comprises 14 residues. The clonotype originates from a man younger than 30 in good health. The J gene is TRBJ2-3, the V gene TRBV5-1; D might be TRBD1 (6 bases). The sample was naive CD4+ T cells from blood. CDR3 DNA: TGCGCCAGCAGCTTGGGACAGGAATCAGATACGCAGTATTTT. Encoded protein: CASSLGQESDTQYF.